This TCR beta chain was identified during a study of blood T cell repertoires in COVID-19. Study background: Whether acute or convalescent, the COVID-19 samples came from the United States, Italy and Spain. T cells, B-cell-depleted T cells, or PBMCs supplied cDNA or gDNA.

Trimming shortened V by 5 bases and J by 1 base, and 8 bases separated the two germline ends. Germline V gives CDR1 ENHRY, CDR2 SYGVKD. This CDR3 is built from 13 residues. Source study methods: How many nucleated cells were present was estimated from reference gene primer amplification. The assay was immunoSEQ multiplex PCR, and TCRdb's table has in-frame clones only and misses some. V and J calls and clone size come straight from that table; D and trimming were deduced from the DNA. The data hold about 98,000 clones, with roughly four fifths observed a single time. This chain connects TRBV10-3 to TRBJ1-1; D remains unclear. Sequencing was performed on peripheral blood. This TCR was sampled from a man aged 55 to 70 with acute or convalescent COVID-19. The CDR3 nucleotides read TGTGCCATCAGTATCGAGCAGAACACTGAAGCTTTCTTT. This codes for CAISIEQNTEAFF.